Each of the 6 T cell receptor beta chains below was sequenced from the same sample in a study of identical twins (dated by TCRdb to the mid-2010s). Library preparation employed 5' RACE. Instrument used: Illumina HiSeq 2000. TCRdb's own reprocessing of the public reads used fastp at Q25 and MiXCR and kept productive beta chains. CDR3 protein sequences are deduplicated, and each keeps its most common genes and DNA. The table for this sample lists hundreds of thousands of distinct CDR3 sequences; over 8.5% of them were counted only once. The biggest ten clones account for 0.85% to 1% of the sample. The sample also formed part of further work on yellow fever vaccine responses in identical twins.

Sequences were obtained from PBMCs. The receptors were gathered from a woman between 18 and 29 years old in good health.

This clonotype was seen at least ten times. This rearrangement joins TRBV14 to TRBJ2-4, with 13 bases matching TRBD2. CDR1 SGHDN and CDR2 FVKESK come from the germline V gene. The ends lost 2 bases at V and 3 bases at J; junction bases unmatched: 4. This CDR3 is built from 17 residues. CDR3: CASSQTGTSGIKNIQYF. The CDR3, as DNA: TGTGCCAGCAGCCAAACCGGGACTAGCGGGATCAAAAACATTCAGTACTTC.

This clonotype was seen many times. The rearrangement uses TRBV29-1 and TRBJ2-1, with TRBD2 matching over 9 bases. Trimming took 0 bases from V and 4 from J; bases not matched to a gene: 16. CDR3 length equals 19 residues. CDR1 SQVTM and CDR2 ANQGSEA come from the germline V gene. This CDR3 is CSVEDRGGGRALPYNEQFF. The CDR3 bases are TGCAGCGTTGAAGATAGGGGTGGCGGGAGGGCCCTACCTTACAATGAGCAGTTCTTC.

This clonotype was counted many times. The rearrangement uses TRBV5-1 and TRBJ2-1; 13 bases match TRBD2. Germline loops: CDR1 SGHRS, CDR2 YFSETQ. V lost 5 bases, J lost 9 bases, and 5 bases stayed unmatched. This CDR3 is built from 14 residues. The CDR3 sequence: CASSPGLAGSEQFF. The CDR3, as DNA: TGCGCCAGCAGTCCGGGACTAGCGGGAAGTGAGCAGTTCTTC.

The chain is built from TRBV20-1 and TRBJ2-7, with TRBD2 matching 12 bases. This CDR3 is 19 amino acids long. The V and J ends lost 0 bases and 0 bases, in that order; junction bases with no gene match: 12. Germline V gene sequence: CDR1 DFQATT, CDR2 SNEGSKA (reference sequence). For the CDR3, the DNA is TGCAGTGCTAGAGACGACGGACTAGCGGGATTTGGGGGCTCCTACGAGCAGTACTTC. Translating gives CSARDDGLAGFGGSYEQYF.

This clonotype was seen repeatedly, ten times or more. The rearrangement links TRBV6-5 to TRBJ2-2, with D perhaps TRBD2 (6 bases). Trimming pared 0 bases from V and 5 bases from J, leaving 22 bases between. CDR1 and CDR2 (germline): MNHEY, SVGAGI. The CDR3 extends over 19 amino acids. In DNA form, the CDR3 reads TGTGCCAGCAGTTACTCGAAAATTGGCGGGGCCATTTTTACCGGGGAGCTGTTTTTT. The encoded protein is CASSYSKIGGAIFTGELFF.

This clonotype was seen many times. The V call is TRBV6-5, the J call TRBJ2-7, with 8 bases matching TRBD2. Per germline, CDR1 MNHEY and CDR2 SVGAGI. V dropped 2 bases and J dropped 6; count of bases not matched to a gene: 3. This CDR3 region has 13 residues. CDR3 protein: CASSYAGTSEQYF. The CDR3 nucleotides are TGTGCCAGCAGTTACGCCGGGACTAGCGAGCAGTACTTC.